This is a list of T cell receptor beta chains from one sample in a study of PD-1 blockade in classical Hodgkin lymphoma. Assay: immunoSEQ multiplex PCR; the TCRdb copy retains only in-frame clones and omits some. This table has 20,000 to 25,000 clones, more than 75% appearing once. This specimen consisted of peripheral blood mononuclear cells (PBMCs), obtained before the fourth cycle of nivolumab. Every receptor here comes from a human donor with classical Hodgkin lymphoma. CDR3s include the opening cysteine and the closing phenylalanine or tryptophan. Fields, in order: J gene, clone size, D gene, V gene, CDR3 DNA, CDR3 protein. D genes are given only for firm matches. Size is stated for part of the rows, as once, few or many counts, or as a class when the clone is expanded.

J gene: TRBJ1-3; clone size: NA; D gene: NA; V gene: TRBV7-7; CDR3 DNA: TGTGCTAGCAGCGCGGAATCCGGCTCTGGAAACACCATATATTTT; CDR3 protein: CASSAESGSGNTIYF
J gene: TRBJ2-1; clone size: NA; D gene: NA; V gene: TRBV29-1; CDR3 DNA: TGCAGCGTTGAATCCTACTCGATCCCAAATGAGCAGTTCTTC; CDR3 protein: CSVESYSIPNEQFF
J gene: TRBJ2-3; clone size: NA; D gene: TRBD2; V gene: TRBV15; CDR3 DNA: TGTGCCACCAGTCCCAGCGGGGCGAACGCAGATACGCAGTATTTT; CDR3 protein: CATSPSGANADTQYF
J gene: TRBJ1-2; clone size: NA; D gene: NA; V gene: TRBV5-1; CDR3 DNA: TGCGCCAGCAGCCCCCGCGGGGGGCCCGACTATGGCTACACCTTC; CDR3 protein: CASSPRGGPDYGYTF
J gene: TRBJ2-3; clone size: NA; D gene: NA; V gene: TRBV27; CDR3 DNA: TGTGCCAGCAGTCGGCCCGGACGTACAGATACGCAGTATTTT; CDR3 protein: CASSRPGRTDTQYF
J gene: TRBJ1-1; clone size: few; D gene: TRBD1; V gene: TRBV5-8; CDR3 DNA: TGTGCCAGCAGGATAGGACAGGGACGGAACACTGAAGCTTTCTTT; CDR3 protein: CASRIGQGRNTEAFF
J gene: TRBJ2-7; clone size: NA; D gene: TRBD1; V gene: TRBV7-2; CDR3 DNA: TGTGCCAGCAGCCGGACAGGAGGACGGTACGAGCAGTACTTC; CDR3 protein: CASSRTGGRYEQYF
J gene: TRBJ2-6; clone size: NA; D gene: NA; V gene: TRBV7-3; CDR3 DNA: TGTGCCAGCAGCTTAATGATGAACTCTGGGGCCAACGTCCTGACTTTC; CDR3 protein: CASSLMMNSGANVLTF
J gene: TRBJ2-3; clone size: NA; D gene: TRBD2; V gene: TRBV18; CDR3 DNA: TGTGCCAGCTCACCCCGGACTAGCGGGGGCGCAGATACGCAGTATTTT; CDR3 protein: CASSPRTSGGADTQYF
J gene: TRBJ1-2; clone size: NA; D gene: TRBD1; V gene: TRBV10-1; CDR3 DNA: TGCGCCAGCAGTGCCTACACAGGACAGGTATATGGCTACACCTTC; CDR3 protein: CASSAYTGQVYGYTF
J gene: TRBJ2-5; clone size: once; D gene: NA; V gene: TRBV12-5; CDR3 DNA: TGTGCTAGTGGTGGGTTGTCAGAGACCCAGTACTTC; CDR3 protein: CASGGLSETQYF
J gene: TRBJ2-1; clone size: NA; D gene: NA; V gene: TRBV12-5; CDR3 DNA: TGTGCTAGTGGTTTGAATGGGGATGAGCAGTTCTTC; CDR3 protein: CASGLNGDEQFF
J gene: TRBJ1-2; clone size: NA; D gene: TRBD1; V gene: TRBV5-6; CDR3 DNA: TGTGCCAGCAGCGGGACAGCTCTAGAAGCTAACTATGGCTACACCTTC; CDR3 protein: CASSGTALEANYGYTF
J gene: TRBJ1-2; clone size: NA; D gene: NA; V gene: TRBV19; CDR3 DNA: TGTGCCAGTAGTTCGCGGACGGCCTACTATGGCTACACCTTC; CDR3 protein: CASSSRTAYYGYTF
J gene: TRBJ2-1; clone size: NA; D gene: NA; V gene: TRBV27; CDR3 DNA: TGTGCCAGCAGTTTATCACTAGTGAGCAATGAGCAGTTCTTC; CDR3 protein: CASSLSLVSNEQFF
J gene: TRBJ2-1; clone size: NA; D gene: TRBD1; V gene: TRBV18; CDR3 DNA: TGTGCCAGCTCACCAACAGGGGCCTCCTACAATGAGCAGTTCTTC; CDR3 protein: CASSPTGASYNEQFF
J gene: TRBJ1-2; clone size: NA; D gene: TRBD1; V gene: TRBV6-5; CDR3 DNA: TGTGCCAGCGGGGGACAGTCCTATGGCTACACCTTC; CDR3 protein: CASGGQSYGYTF
J gene: TRBJ2-1; clone size: NA; D gene: TRBD1; V gene: TRBV19; CDR3 DNA: TGTGCCAGTAGCCCCCGACAGGGTAGTATTATCTACAATGAGCAGTTCTTC; CDR3 protein: CASSPRQGSIIYNEQFF
J gene: TRBJ1-6; clone size: few; D gene: TRBD1; V gene: TRBV6-5; CDR3 DNA: TGTGCCAGCAGTTACCGGGACAGCAATAATTCACCCCTCCACTTT; CDR3 protein: CASSYRDSNNSPLHF
J gene: TRBJ2-3; clone size: NA; D gene: NA; V gene: TRBV10-3; CDR3 DNA: TGTGCCACGTCGGTCACAGATACGCAGTATTTT; CDR3 protein: CATSVTDTQYF
J gene: TRBJ2-5; clone size: NA; D gene: NA; V gene: TRBV9; CDR3 DNA: TGTGCCAGCGCCTTGGGCCCTCAAGGGAGGGAGACCCAGTACTTC; CDR3 protein: CASALGPQGRETQYF
J gene: TRBJ1-2; clone size: NA; D gene: TRBD1; V gene: TRBV14; CDR3 DNA: TGTGCCAGCAGCCTTATTTTGGGGACAGGGGGCCAGGGCTATGGCTACACCTTC; CDR3 protein: CASSLILGTGGQGYGYTF
J gene: TRBJ2-2; clone size: NA; D gene: TRBD2; V gene: TRBV7-8; CDR3 DNA: TGTGCCAGCAGCCCTAGCCGCTTTAGCGGGGGCCGGGGGACCGGGGAGCTGTTTTTT; CDR3 protein: CASSPSRFSGGRGTGELFF
J gene: TRBJ2-5; clone size: NA; D gene: NA; V gene: TRBV7-7; CDR3 DNA: TGTGCCAGCAGCTTAGAGGGACCCCGAGAGACCCAGTACTTC; CDR3 protein: CASSLEGPRETQYF
J gene: TRBJ2-3; clone size: NA; D gene: TRBD2; V gene: TRBV6-4; CDR3 DNA: TGTGCCAGCAGTGACTTGCCTAGCGGGAGAGATACGCAGTATTTT; CDR3 protein: CASSDLPSGRDTQYF
J gene: TRBJ2-1; clone size: NA; D gene: NA; V gene: TRBV11-3; CDR3 DNA: TGTGCCAGCAGCGCGCTCAGAGGATCCCACAATGAGCAGTTCTTC; CDR3 protein: CASSALRGSHNEQFF
J gene: TRBJ2-7; clone size: few; D gene: TRBD2; V gene: TRBV5-6; CDR3 DNA: TGTGCCAGCACTTCCGAAGAGGGAGGGTACGAGCAGTACTTC; CDR3 protein: CASTSEEGGYEQYF
J gene: TRBJ1-6; clone size: NA; D gene: TRBD1; V gene: TRBV19; CDR3 DNA: TGTGCCAGTAGTCCTCCTCCTCAGGGGGCGTCGAATTCACCCCTCCACTTT; CDR3 protein: CASSPPPQGASNSPLHF
J gene: TRBJ2-1; clone size: NA; D gene: NA; V gene: TRBV5-1; CDR3 DNA: TGCGCCAGCAGCCCAGAGGGGCGCGGGCACAATGAGCAGTTCTTC; CDR3 protein: CASSPEGRGHNEQFF
J gene: TRBJ2-2; clone size: NA; D gene: TRBD2; V gene: TRBV6-6; CDR3 DNA: TGTGCCAGCAGTCCCCGTAGCGGGGGGGCCCCCGGGGAGCTGTTTTTT; CDR3 protein: CASSPRSGGAPGELFF
J gene: TRBJ2-5; clone size: once; D gene: NA; V gene: TRBV4-1; CDR3 DNA: TGCGCCAGCAGCCAAGGTTTCAGGGAAGAGACCCAGTACTTC; CDR3 protein: CASSQGFREETQYF